The 24 T cell receptor beta chains below all came from one sample that was sequenced in a study of blood T cell repertoires in COVID-19. The repertoire was sequenced with immunoSEQ multiplex PCR; TCRdb's copy has only in-frame clones and lacks some. This table holds roughly 220,000 clones, around four fifths found once. The specimen was peripheral blood. These receptors were taken from a man aged 25-45 years with active or convalescent COVID-19.

The genes are TRBV7-2 and TRBJ2-7; 11 nucleotides agree with TRBD2. V trimming: 5 bases; J trimming: 3 bases; junction bases outside the gene matches: 6. Germline CDR1 and CDR2: SGHTA and FQGNSA. The CDR3 has 15 residues. The CDR3 bases are TGTGCCAGCAGCAGACTAGCGGGGCAGGGCTACGAGCAGTACTTC. Protein: CASSRLAGQGYEQYF.

This clone was detected a few times. J is TRBJ1-1 and V is TRBV14, with D possibly being TRBD1 (6 bases). V lost 0 bases to trimming and J lost 5 bases, with 16 bases between them. Germline values: CDR1 SGHDN, CDR2 FVKESK. CDR3 length: 16 amino acids. CDR3 DNA: TGTGCCAGCAGCCAAGATCTAGGGGGGGTGAGTACTGAAGCTTTCTTT. Its translation is CASSQDLGGVSTEAFF.

The chain carries TRBV7-2 and TRBJ2-1; D possibly corresponds to TRBD2 (5 bases). Germline V CDR1 and CDR2: SGHTA, FQGNSA. V lost 6 bases and J lost 8, with 17 bases in between. This CDR3 contains 14 residues. Here the CDR3 DNA reads TGTGCCAGCAGACTGAGCGGAAGTGGGTATGAGCAGTTCTTC. Amino acids: CASRLSGSGYEQFF.

The chain carries TRBV5-6 and TRBJ2-7; D remains ambiguous. The V and J ends lost 1 base and 3 bases respectively, with 14 bases between them. Per the germline V gene, CDR1 is SGHDT and CDR2 is YYEEEE. The CDR3 is 15 residues long. The CDR3: CASSLSGLRFYEQYF. As DNA, the CDR3 is TGTGCCAGCAGCTTGTCTGGGCTCCGATTCTACGAGCAGTACTTC. Complete variable domain (other parts from reference TRBV5-6 and TRBJ2-7): DAGVTQSPTHLIKTRGQQVTLRCSPKSGHDTVSWYQQALGQGPQFIFQYYEEEERQRGNFPDRFSGHQFPNYSSELNVNALLLGDSALYLCASSLSGLRFYEQYFGPGTRLTVT.

Only one count was recorded for this clone. DNA for the CDR3: TGTGCCAGCAGCTTGTGGACAATGGTACTCATGAACACTGAAGCTTTCTTT. Its protein is CASSLWTMVLMNTEAFF. The chain joins TRBV5-6 to TRBJ1-1; a weak D match, TRBD1 (5 bases). Per the germline V gene, CDR1 is SGHDT and CDR2 is YYEEEE. Trimming left V 1 base short and J 0 bases short, with 16 bases between. The CDR3 extends over 17 amino acids.

The chain employs TRBV4-3 and TRBJ2-3, with 8 bases that match TRBD2. J gave up 0 bases and V 1 base, and 9 bases lay outside the gene matches. The CDR3 has 18 residues. The germline gives CDR1 LGHNA, CDR2 YSLEER. CDR3 coding DNA: TGCGCCAGCAGCCAAGGAGTTGGACTAGCCGCTAGCACAGATACGCAGTATTTT. It encodes CASSQGVGLAASTDTQYF.

The gene calls are TRBV7-9 and TRBJ2-3; D is ambiguous. Germline V gene lookup returns CDR1 SEHNR and CDR2 FQNEAQ (reference sequence). The length of the CDR3 is 15 residues. Trimming pared 1 base from V and 9 bases from J, leaving 17 bases between. The CDR3 DNA follows: TGTGCCAGCAGCTTAGTCCTACCTAGGAGCGCGACGCAGTATTTT. Translated, it gives CASSLVLPRSATQYF.

The V call is TRBV6-6, the J call TRBJ1-1; TRBD1 is a possible D gene (5 bases). The germline V and J ends were trimmed by 6 bases and 2 bases, with 16 bases remaining between them. CDR1 is MNHNY and CDR2 is SVGAGI in the germline V gene (reference sequence). The CDR3 runs 15 residues. The CDR3: CASSRRGELNTEAFF. The CDR3 region has the DNA TGTGCCAGCAGCCGACGGGGGGAACTTAACACTGAAGCTTTCTTT.

Only a few counts were recorded for this clone. The chain uses TRBV19 and TRBJ1-5; TRBD1 is a possible D gene (5 bases). V lost 3 bases, J lost 2 bases, and 11 bases lay in between. The CDR3 length is 15 residues. Germline CDR1 and CDR2: LNHDA and SQIVND (reference sequence). CDR3 region: CASSIAGGGNQPQHF. The DNA of the CDR3 is TGTGCCAGTAGTATCGCCGGAGGGGGCAATCAGCCCCAGCATTTT.

The rearrangement uses TRBV7-8 and TRBJ2-4; possible D gene TRBD1, 6 bases. Trimming pared 2 bases from V and 6 bases from J, leaving 11 bases between. Per germline, CDR1 SGHVS and CDR2 FQNEAQ. The CDR3 contains 14 residues. The CDR3 region has the DNA TGTGCCAGCAGCTTACAGGGGTTCGGAAACATTCAGTACTTC. This encodes CASSLQGFGNIQYF.

The genes are TRBV5-1 and TRBJ1-6; 8 nucleotides line up with TRBD1. Germline CDR1 is SGHRS and CDR2 is YFSETQ. The CDR3 has 14 residues. V was pared by 2 bases and J by 10 bases, with 5 bases of the junction left unmatched. The CDR3 sequence is CASSFGQGKSPLHF. CDR3 DNA: TGCGCCAGCAGCTTCGGACAGGGCAAATCACCCCTCCACTTT.

The chain recombines TRBV10-2 with TRBJ1-5; D remains ambiguous. The germline V and J ends were trimmed by 6 bases and 4 bases, with 10 bases remaining between them. The germline CDR1 and CDR2 sequences are WSHSY and SAAADI. The CDR3 totals 13 residues. The CDR3 here is CASRWQTNQPQHF. DNA of the CDR3: TGCGCCAGCAGGTGGCAGACAAATCAGCCCCAGCATTTT.

The chain is built from TRBV5-4 and TRBJ2-2, with TRBD1 identical over 10 bases. Looked up from germline, CDR1 is SGHNT and CDR2 is YYREEE (reference sequence). V trimming: 3 bases; J trimming: 4 bases; junction bases outside the gene matches: 3. The CDR3 is 15 residues long. The CDR3 sequence: CASSSGTGATGELFF. CDR3 in DNA: TGTGCCAGCAGCTCCGGGACAGGGGCCACCGGGGAGCTGTTTTTT.

V is TRBV16 and J is TRBJ1-1; tentatively, D is TRBD1 (6 bases). This CDR3 has 14 residues. Germline CDR1 and CDR2: KGHSY and FQNENV. Trimming pared 5 bases from V and 0 bases from J, leaving 10 bases between. The CDR3 DNA follows: TGTGCCAGCAGCAGGACAGACATGAACACTGAAGCTTTCTTT. It specifies CASSRTDMNTEAFF.

The chain is built from TRBV19 and TRBJ1-4; TRBD1 agrees at 7 bases. V shed 4 bases and J 4 bases; nucleotides not matched to a gene: 3. This CDR3 comprises 14 residues. Looked up from germline, CDR1 is LNHDA and CDR2 is SQIVND (reference sequence). The CDR3 nucleotides are TGTGCCAGTAGTACGGGACAGTTTAATGAAAAACTGTTTTTT. Translated, it gives CASSTGQFNEKLFF.

CDR3: CASSYSTGIPEAFF. Written as DNA, the CDR3 is TGTGCCAGCAGTTACTCGACAGGCATCCCTGAAGCTTTCTTT. This rearrangement joins TRBV6-5 to TRBJ1-1, with D maybe TRBD1 (6 bases). This CDR3 comprises 14 residues. V lost 0 bases and J 6 bases, leaving 11 bases between the germline ends. The germline V gene has CDR1 MNHEY and CDR2 SVGAGI.

CDR3 protein: CASTALGQGRSPLHF. The CDR3 region has the DNA TGTGCCAGTACCGCACTGGGACAGGGACGATCACCCCTCCACTTT. The chain recombines TRBV19 with TRBJ1-6; 9 bases align to TRBD1. The CDR3 consists of 15 residues. V lost 7 bases to trimming and J lost 10 bases; unmatched junction nucleotides: 11. CDR1 is LNHDA, CDR2 SQIVND, per germline (reference sequence).

The CDR3 spells CASSPGLAGGTDTQYF. The CDR3 DNA follows: TGTGCCAGCAGCCCCGGACTAGCGGGGGGTACAGATACGCAGTATTTT. The chain couples TRBV14 to TRBJ2-3, with TRBD2 matching over 14 bases. V dropped 4 bases and J dropped 3; count of bases not matched to a gene: 3. CDR3 length: 16 amino acids. Germline CDR1 is SGHDN and CDR2 is FVKESK.

The chain is built from TRBV2 and TRBJ2-5; 11 bases map to TRBD2. The trim removed 7 bases at V and 1 base at J, leaving 11 bases unmatched. Per germline, CDR1 SNHLY and CDR2 FYNNEI. The CDR3 consists of 17 residues. CDR3 amino acids: CASNPTSGVMAQETQYF. The CDR3 DNA sequence: TGTGCCAGCAACCCGACTAGCGGGGTAATGGCCCAAGAGACCCAGTACTTC.

On this clone itself: The sample contains more than one DNA sequence encoding this CDR3. The chain uses TRBV6-5 and TRBJ1-1; D unclear. The germline gives CDR1 MNHEY, CDR2 SVGAGI. This CDR3 comprises 13 residues. Deletions cut 5 bases from V and 5 bases from J, with 12 bases between. This CDR3 is CASSRGGNTEAFF. The CDR3 nucleotides are TGTGCCAGCAGTCGGGGAGGGAATACTGAAGCTTTCTTT.

CDR3 residues: CAISESLSPGGTEAFF. CDR3 DNA sequence: TGTGCCATCAGTGAAAGCCTCTCACCCGGGGGCACTGAAGCTTTCTTT. The chain joins TRBV10-3 to TRBJ1-1; D is perhaps TRBD1 (5 bases). Germline V gene data show CDR1 as ENHRY and CDR2 as SYGVKD. The CDR3 extends over 16 amino acids. The V and J ends lost 3 bases and 4 bases respectively, with 18 bases between them.

The CDR3 reads CASSPLQGAGTDTQYF. The CDR3 nucleotides read TGTGCCAGCTCGCCCTTACAGGGGGCTGGCACAGATACGCAGTATTTT. V and J are TRBV18 and TRBJ2-3, with 9 bases matching TRBD1. V was clipped by 6 bases and J by 1 base; unmatched bases: 8. CDR1 KGHSH and CDR2 LQKENI come from the germline V gene. This CDR3 is built from 16 residues.

The rearrangement joins TRBV29-1 to TRBJ1-2, with 8 bases matching TRBD1. In germline, CDR1 is SQVTM, CDR2 ANQGSEA. This CDR3 spans 14 amino acids. The V segment lost 6 bases and the J segment 4 bases; nucleotides outside the gene matches: 10. CDR3 nucleotides: TGCAGCGTCCCCGGGACAGGCGCACGCTATGGCTACACCTTC. The encoded protein is CSVPGTGARYGYTF.

At least ten counts were recorded for this clone. The V gene is TRBV7-6, the J gene TRBJ2-7; unclear D gene. Germline-derived CDR1 and CDR2 are SGHVS and FNYEAQ. Deletions cut 5 bases from V and 2 bases from J, with 16 bases between. This CDR3 contains 15 residues. CDR3 in DNA: TGTGCCAGCAGCACTTATGCGACTGAACCCTACGAGCAGTACTTC. Encoded protein: CASSTYATEPYEQYF.